This T cell receptor (beta chain) was retrieved from a study of T cell repertoires in ileal Crohn's disease. Measured with immunoSEQ multiplex PCR; TCRdb has only the in-frame clones, and not every one. The profile shows over 10,000 clones, about 67% of them singletons. Study findings and constraints: Every patient over 26.8% clonality showed endoscopic recurrence. Active smokers at surgery had more clonal expansions than non-smokers.

In germline, CDR1 is SNHLY, CDR2 FYNNEI. Trimming took off 6 bases at V and 13 bases at J, with 15 bases between the two ends. The CDR3 totals 11 residues. Time point here: neoterminal ileum biopsy at postoperative endoscopy, about 6 months after surgery. This clone has more than one count but fewer than ten. Its target is unknown. What was sequenced was ileal tissue. The clonotype comes from an adult with Crohn's disease. The V gene is TRBV2, the J gene TRBJ1-1; D remains ambiguous. The CDR3 is CASSTEYEGFF. For the CDR3, the DNA is TGTGCCAGCAGCACGGAATACGAGGGTTTCTTT. Full variable domain (missing parts from reference TRBV2 and TRBJ1-1): EPEVTQTPSHQVTQMGQEVILRCVPISNHLYFYWYRQILGQKVEFLVSFYNNEISEKSEIFDDQFSVERPDGSNFTLKIRSTKLEDSAMYFCASSTEYEGFFGQGTRLTVV.